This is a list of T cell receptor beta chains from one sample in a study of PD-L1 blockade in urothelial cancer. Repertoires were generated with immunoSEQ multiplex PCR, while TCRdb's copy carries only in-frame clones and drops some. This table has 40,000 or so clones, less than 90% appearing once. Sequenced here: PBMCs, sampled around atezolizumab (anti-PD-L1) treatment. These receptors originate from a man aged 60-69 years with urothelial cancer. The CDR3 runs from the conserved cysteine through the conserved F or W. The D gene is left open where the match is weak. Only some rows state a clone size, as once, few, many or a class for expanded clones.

CDR3 protein: CASSSRLLGETQYF
CDR3 DNA: TGTGCCAGCAGCTCTCGTCTGCTCGGGGAGACCCAGTACTTC
clone size: .
V gene: TRBV5-8
J gene: TRBJ2-5
D gene: .

CDR3 protein: CASSLRKLGGTNSPLHF
CDR3 DNA: TGTGCCAGCAGCTTAAGGAAATTGGGGGGAACTAATTCACCCCTCCACTTT
clone size: .
V gene: TRBV11-1
J gene: TRBJ1-6
D gene: .

CDR3 protein: CAWSGTRETQYF
CDR3 DNA: TGTGCCTGGTCAGGAACGCGAGAGACCCAGTACTTC
clone size: .
V gene: TRBV30
J gene: TRBJ2-5
D gene: .

CDR3 protein: CASSPRVGAWNEQFF
CDR3 DNA: TGTGCCAGTAGTCCGCGGGTGGGGGCCTGGAATGAGCAGTTCTTC
clone size: .
V gene: TRBV19
J gene: TRBJ2-1
D gene: .

CDR3 protein: CASSQGQYSNQPQHF
CDR3 DNA: TGTGCCAGCAGCCAGGGACAGTATAGCAATCAGCCCCAGCATTTT
clone size: .
V gene: TRBV7-8
J gene: TRBJ1-5
D gene: TRBD1

CDR3 protein: CASSLSGARYEQYF
CDR3 DNA: TGTGCCAGCAGTTTATCGGGGGCTCGCTACGAGCAGTACTTC
clone size: .
V gene: TRBV27
J gene: TRBJ2-7
D gene: .

CDR3 protein: CASSHPRAGEQYF
CDR3 DNA: TGCGCCAGCAGCCACCCCAGGGCCGGCGAGCAGTACTTC
clone size: .
V gene: TRBV4-1
J gene: TRBJ2-7
D gene: .

CDR3 protein: CASSIRLAPLVYNEQFF
CDR3 DNA: TGTGCCAGTAGTATCCGACTAGCTCCCCTGGTCTACAATGAGCAGTTCTTC
clone size: .
V gene: TRBV19
J gene: TRBJ2-1
D gene: TRBD2

CDR3 protein: CASSVEEGYNSPLHF
CDR3 DNA: TGTGCCAGCAGCGTAGAGGAGGGGTATAATTCACCCCTCCACTTT
clone size: .
V gene: TRBV9
J gene: TRBJ1-6
D gene: .

CDR3 protein: CASSHPGQGAAEAFF
CDR3 DNA: TGTGCCAGCAGCCATCCGGGACAGGGGGCCGCTGAAGCTTTCTTT
clone size: few
V gene: TRBV7-6
J gene: TRBJ1-1
D gene: TRBD1

CDR3 protein: CASSLGTGGGYGYTF
CDR3 DNA: TGTGCCAGCAGCTTAGGGACAGGGGGAGGCTATGGCTACACCTTC
clone size: .
V gene: TRBV7-6
J gene: TRBJ1-2
D gene: TRBD1

CDR3 protein: CASSPQDRYGYTF
CDR3 DNA: TGTGCCAGCAGCCCCCAAGACAGATATGGCTACACCTTC
clone size: few
V gene: TRBV14
J gene: TRBJ1-2
D gene: .

CDR3 protein: CASSTRTDYGYTF
CDR3 DNA: TGTGCCAGCAGTACTAGGACGGACTATGGCTACACCTTC
clone size: .
V gene: TRBV5-4
J gene: TRBJ1-2
D gene: .

CDR3 protein: CAWSVSTYEQYF
CDR3 DNA: TGTGCCTGGAGTGTGTCAACCTACGAGCAGTACTTC
clone size: .
V gene: TRBV30
J gene: TRBJ2-7
D gene: .

CDR3 protein: CSVRVPGQPYEQYF
CDR3 DNA: TGCAGCGTCCGCGTCCCGGGACAGCCTTACGAGCAGTACTTC
clone size: .
V gene: TRBV29-1
J gene: TRBJ2-7
D gene: TRBD1

CDR3 protein: CASSQFGSGTGFQETQYF
CDR3 DNA: TGTGCCAGCAGCCAATTTGGTAGTGGAACGGGGTTCCAAGAGACCCAGTACTTC
clone size: once
V gene: TRBV4-2
J gene: TRBJ2-5
D gene: .

CDR3 protein: CASSSGTVYGYTF
CDR3 DNA: TGTGCCAGCAGCTCCGGGACAGTCTATGGCTACACCTTC
clone size: few
V gene: TRBV7-2
J gene: TRBJ1-2
D gene: TRBD1

CDR3 protein: CASSVVAGWREGSGELFF
CDR3 DNA: TGTGCCAGCAGCGTAGTGGCTGGTTGGCGGGAGGGTTCCGGGGAGCTGTTTTTT
clone size: .
V gene: TRBV9
J gene: TRBJ2-2
D gene: TRBD2

CDR3 protein: CASRRTSGIRYEQYF
CDR3 DNA: TGTGCCAGCAGGCGGACTAGCGGGATCCGCTACGAGCAGTACTTC
clone size: .
V gene: TRBV27
J gene: TRBJ2-7
D gene: TRBD2

CDR3 protein: CASTGGGQGHQETQYF
CDR3 DNA: TGTGCCAGCACCGGTGGGGGACAGGGACACCAAGAGACCCAGTACTTC
clone size: few
V gene: TRBV7-8
J gene: TRBJ2-5
D gene: TRBD1

CDR3 protein: CASSLHGGGQPQHF
CDR3 DNA: TGTGCCAGCAGCTTGCATGGGGGCGGACAGCCCCAGCATTTT
clone size: .
V gene: TRBV11-2
J gene: TRBJ1-5
D gene: .

CDR3 protein: CASRVAGGIQETQYF
CDR3 DNA: TGTGCGAGCAGGGTAGCGGGGGGGATCCAAGAGACCCAGTACTTC
clone size: .
V gene: TRBV6-1
J gene: TRBJ2-5
D gene: TRBD2

CDR3 protein: CASSWGTGGKAQHF
CDR3 DNA: TGTGCCAGCAGCTGGGGGACAGGGGGAAAAGCCCAGCATTTT
clone size: .
V gene: TRBV5-6
J gene: TRBJ1-5
D gene: TRBD1

CDR3 protein: CASSSQGNSYGYTF
CDR3 DNA: TGTGCCAGCAGCTCACAGGGGAATAGCTATGGCTACACCTTC
clone size: .
V gene: TRBV9
J gene: TRBJ1-2
D gene: TRBD1

CDR3 protein: CASSYAGYNEQFF
CDR3 DNA: TGTGCCAGCAGTTACGCGGGTTACAATGAGCAGTTCTTC
clone size: .
V gene: TRBV6-5
J gene: TRBJ2-1
D gene: .

CDR3 protein: CASSLLGGSTEAFF
CDR3 DNA: TGCGCCAGCAGCTTATTAGGGGGTTCCACTGAAGCTTTCTTT
clone size: .
V gene: TRBV5-1
J gene: TRBJ1-1
D gene: .

CDR3 protein: CASSPFGGNTEAFF
CDR3 DNA: TGTGCCAGCTCACCATTTGGGGGCAACACTGAAGCTTTCTTT
clone size: .
V gene: TRBV18
J gene: TRBJ1-1
D gene: .

CDR3 protein: CAWRTGVYEQYF
CDR3 DNA: TGTGCCTGGAGGACAGGAGTCTACGAGCAGTACTTC
clone size: .
V gene: TRBV30
J gene: TRBJ2-7
D gene: .

CDR3 protein: CASSPRTGTNQPQHF
CDR3 DNA: TGTGCCAGCAGCCCTAGGACGGGAACTAATCAGCCCCAGCATTTT
clone size: .
V gene: TRBV7-2
J gene: TRBJ1-5
D gene: .

CDR3 protein: CASSPGHSNTGELFF
CDR3 DNA: TGCGCCAGCAGCCCGGGACATTCGAACACCGGGGAGCTGTTTTTT
clone size: .
V gene: TRBV5-1
J gene: TRBJ2-2
D gene: .

CDR3 protein: CASSTRTGTGQPQHF
CDR3 DNA: TGTGCCAGTAGTACAAGGACAGGGACCGGACAGCCCCAGCATTTT
clone size: once
V gene: TRBV19
J gene: TRBJ1-5
D gene: TRBD1

CDR3 protein: CASSPQGSREKLFF
CDR3 DNA: TGTGCCAGCAGCCCACAGGGTTCAAGAGAAAAACTGTTTTTT
clone size: .
V gene: TRBV5-4
J gene: TRBJ1-4
D gene: .